This T cell receptor (beta chain) was identified in a study of shared clonotypes between healthy human individuals. About the study: CD4 naive cells filled three plates per donor, CD4 memory three, CD8 naive two and CD8 memory one. The study's findings and limits: Among the subsets, naive ones generally showed larger estimated richness than memory ones.

On this clone itself: Its target is unknown.

CDR3 size: 13 residues. Trimming shortened V by 5 bases and J by 1 base, and 8 bases separated the two germline ends. Looked up from germline, CDR1 is LGHNA and CDR2 is YNFKEQ. A split of CD4+ cells into CD45RA+ naive and CD45RA-negative memory subsets was performed. Data came from immunoSEQ multiplex PCR; TCRdb stores just in-frame clones and leaves some out. The profile shows millions of clones, roughly 95% of them singletons. This sequence originates from a man aged 18-30 years in good health. The chain couples TRBV4-2 to TRBJ1-1, with D possibly matching TRBD1 (5 bases). The sequenced sample consisted of naive CD4+ T cells sorted from blood. Subset noted: CD45RA+ positively selected. The CDR3 protein is CASSTDKNTEAFF. CDR3 nucleotides: TGTGCCAGCAGCACGGACAAGAACACTGAAGCTTTCTTT.